This TCR beta chain emerged from a study of blood T cell repertoires in COVID-19. The CDR3 is 14 residues long. Germline V gives CDR1 SGHDT, CDR2 YYEEEE. Between the trimmed V and J ends, which lost 0 bases and 4 bases, there was a span of 10 bases. Sequencing used immunoSEQ multiplex PCR; TCRdb keeps in-frame clones, though not all of them. The table lists under 300,000 clones, 60% to 75% of them singletons. Source material: peripheral blood. The J gene is TRBJ1-2, the V gene TRBV5-6; D possibly corresponds to TRBD1 (5 bases). This clonotype was obtained from an elderly woman with acute or convalescent COVID-19. The CDR3 bases are TGTGCCAGCAGCTTGGCAGGGCAGGTCTATGGCTACACCTTC. Translated: CASSLAGQVYGYTF.